The table lists the clone carrying this T cell receptor beta chain with a few counts. Its antigen is currently unknown. A single base separates this from a much larger clone, so it may be a read error. This sample stems from a study of CD8+CD57+ T cells in acquired aplastic anemia. Study results and caveats: Patients and controls were found to share over 25 CD8+ CDR3 sequences.

TCR beta VDJ and CDR3 profiles were obtained from a genomic DNA template. Each CDR3 protein gets one entry after TCRdb re-called the reads with MiXCR. The sample comprises 150,000 to 200,000 distinct CDR3 sequences, around 48% of which are singletons, and about 1.8% rests with the top ten. Patients sequenced had flow cytometry evidence of CD8+CD57+ cell expansion. A severe acquired aplastic anemia diagnosis applied to all patients. All patients were therapy-naive when blood was sampled. This CDR3 contains 13 residues. Germline assignment: CDR1 MRHNA and CDR2 SNTAGT. V and J are TRBV6-4 and TRBJ2-5; D gene uncertain. The J call could be wrong; TRBJ2-1 is a better fit for the DNA end. This sequence was found in a human donor with aplastic anemia. The material sequenced was sorted CD4+, CD8+, or CD8+CD57+ T cells (not recorded which) from PBMCs. Written as DNA, the CDR3 is TGTGCCAGCAGTGAGGCCAGGCGTGGTGAGCAGTTCTTC. Translating gives CASSEARRGEQFF.